This entry lists 3 T cell receptor beta chains sequenced from one sample in a study of shared clonotypes between healthy human individuals. Positive CCR7 selection of CD45RO-negative cells yielded the naive CD8 cells, and terminally differentiated effector memory CD45RA+ cells were excluded. Assay: immunoSEQ multiplex PCR; the TCRdb copy retains only in-frame clones and omits some. This table has about 1.9 million clones, roughly 95% appearing once. The sequenced sample consisted of naive CD8+ T cells from PBMCs. These receptors all stem from a man between 18 and 29 years old in good health. Some clones in this sample may be carry-over from other donors' samples.

This chain joins TRBV10-3 and TRBJ1-1, with D tentatively TRBD1 (6 bases). Germline CDR1 ENHRY, CDR2 SYGVKD. There are 15 residues in the CDR3. V was clipped by 4 bases and J by 6 bases, with 18 bases between them. CDR3 bases: TGTGCCATCAGTGTCCCTGAGGCAGGGGAAGCTGAAGCTTTCTTT. Translation gives CAISVPEAGEAEAFF.

This rearrangement joins TRBV27 to TRBJ2-1; 8 bases are shared with TRBD2. Germline lookup yields CDR1 MNHEY and CDR2 SMNVEV (reference sequence). The V segment lost 10 bases and the J segment 7 bases; nucleotides outside the gene matches: 15. The CDR3 has 15 amino acids. The CDR3 DNA is TGTGCCACCACGGGGGGGACGTCAGGTAGAAATGAGCAGTTCTTC. Translated, it gives CATTGGTSGRNEQFF.

This clone was seen only once. Other DNA sequences from this sample encode an identical CDR3 as well. The rearrangement uses TRBV5-4 and TRBJ2-7; unclear D gene. The CDR3 runs to 11 residues. V was trimmed by 2 bases and J by 4 bases, leaving 4 bases between them. Per the germline V gene, CDR1 is SGHNT and CDR2 is YYREEE (reference sequence). This CDR3 reads CASSFGYEQYF. Written as DNA, the CDR3 is TGTGCCAGCAGCTTTGGATACGAGCAGTACTTC.